A selection of T cell receptor beta chains follows, all from one sample in a study of cytomegalovirus exposure and HLA in healthy donors. Repertoires were generated with immunoSEQ multiplex PCR, while TCRdb's copy carries only in-frame clones and drops some. The sample lists some 43,000 clones; about 90% were seen once. What was sequenced was PBMCs. Source of these receptors: a man in his late teens or twenties in good health and CMV-seronegative. The CDR3 runs from the conserved cysteine through the conserved F or W. D genes are given only for firm matches.

v_call	d_call	j_call	cdr3_aa
TRBV9	NA	TRBJ2-1	CASSIVGGYEQFF
TRBV2	TRBD1	TRBJ1-5	CASSSQGDIGNQPQHF
TRBV5-5	TRBD1	TRBJ2-7	CASSSGQMQYF
TRBV6-6	TRBD1	TRBJ2-7	CASSYSGTAIEQYF
TRBV7-2	TRBD1	TRBJ1-2	CASTQGGQNYGYTF
TRBV29-1	TRBD1	TRBJ1-3	CSVYVTGGNTIYF
TRBV4-1	TRBD1	TRBJ2-3	CASSLGQITDTQYF
TRBV15	NA	TRBJ1-4	CATSRDQTVAEKLFF
TRBV14	TRBD2	TRBJ2-1	CVSGRDLSGKGEQFF
TRBV5-1	NA	TRBJ1-1	CASSLRSGLAEAFF
TRBV25-1	NA	TRBJ1-2	CASSAQGPDGYTF
TRBV11-2	TRBD1	TRBJ2-5	CASIFNRGGETQYF
TRBV5-5	TRBD2	TRBJ2-5	CASSFLAGVGETQYF
TRBV7-2	NA	TRBJ1-2	CASSFNGRGGYTF
TRBV19	TRBD1	TRBJ1-5	CASSVDRNNQPQHF
TRBV28	TRBD2	TRBJ2-1	CASAGTSALNEQFF
TRBV29-1	NA	TRBJ2-5	CSVHSGGETQYF
TRBV6-1	NA	TRBJ1-1	CATRTVNTEAFF
TRBV27	TRBD1	TRBJ1-2	CASSPGQGTFNYGYTF
TRBV10-3	NA	TRBJ2-3	CAITPSVTGNADTQYF
TRBV2	NA	TRBJ1-3	CASSEGHLSGNTIYF
TRBV29-1	TRBD1	TRBJ2-3	CSTRTGGTDTQYF
TRBV13	NA	TRBJ2-2	CASSPWRGLSTGELFF
TRBV4-2	TRBD2	TRBJ2-6	CASSPTSSSGANVLTF
TRBV7-9	NA	TRBJ1-2	CASSLGEGRGYGYTF
TRBV5-4	NA	TRBJ2-7	CASSLGTPYEQYF
TRBV5-1	TRBD1	TRBJ1-1	CASSTGTANTEAFF
TRBV5-6	NA	TRBJ1-1	CASSAQGENTEAFF
TRBV5-1	NA	TRBJ2-3	CASSGTSTDTQYF
TRBV6-1	NA	TRBJ2-3	CASSEGRLESTDTQYF
TRBV11-1	TRBD1	TRBJ1-1	CASSRLGQANTEAFF
TRBV19	TRBD2	TRBJ2-1	CASSIDLAGGGRQFF
TRBV6-5	NA	TRBJ2-7	CASSYSGREQYF
TRBV6-5	NA	TRBJ2-7	CASSYGLRSSYEQYF
TRBV9	TRBD1	TRBJ1-4	CASSARTGGGEKLFF
TRBV5-3	TRBD1	TRBJ1-1	CARRRDRGWVLNTEAFF
TRBV4-1	NA	TRBJ1-5	CASSQEVSYSNQPQHF
TRBV7-2	TRBD1	TRBJ2-7	CASSSGQGAFDEQYF
TRBV4-2	TRBD2	TRBJ2-2	CASSLTTSATGELFF
TRBV5-4	NA	TRBJ2-1	CASSFFTGGSYNEQFF
TRBV29-1	TRBD1	TRBJ2-1	CSVLDRVLYNEQFF
TRBV6-9	NA	TRBJ1-2	CASSYDFLYGYTF
TRBV7-3	TRBD2	TRBJ2-3	CASSKTSGTSTDTQYF
TRBV25-1	TRBD2	TRBJ2-1	CASTEGVAGIYNEQFF
TRBV4-3	NA	TRBJ2-7	CASSHGASNREQYF
TRBV7-8	TRBD2	TRBJ2-2	CASSLAAGGPTGELFF
TRBV10-3	TRBD2	TRBJ2-1	CAISGLAGGPYNEQFF
TRBV6-4	NA	TRBJ2-2	CASSVQNTGELFF
TRBV28	NA	TRBJ1-3	CASTFPGNTIYF